These 2 T cell receptor beta chains were sequenced from one sample in a study of shared clonotypes between healthy human individuals. Data came from immunoSEQ multiplex PCR; TCRdb stores just in-frame clones and leaves some out. The sample includes some 2,400,000 clones, roughly 95% of them seen just once. Material: naive CD4+ T cells sorted from blood. Subset of the sample: CD45RA+ positively selected. All receptors come from a young man in good health.

This clone was seen just once. The chain carries TRBV27 and TRBJ2-7; 10 bases are shared with TRBD2. CDR3 length: 16 amino acids. CDR1 and CDR2 (germline): MNHEY, SMNVEV (reference sequence). V lost 8 bases, J lost 4 bases, and 14 bases stayed unmatched. The CDR3 region has the DNA TGTGCCAGCGCCCCTCGTAGGGCTAGCGGGAGATACGAGCAGTACTTC. This encodes CASAPRRASGRYEQYF.

This chain joins TRBV19 and TRBJ1-2; unclear D gene. CDR1 is LNHDA, CDR2 SQIVND, per germline (reference sequence). This CDR3 is 15 amino acids long. Trimming removed 7 bases from V and 0 bases from J, with 15 bases in between. The CDR3 bases are TGTGCCAGTAAAACCAGAGGAGATACTAACTATGGCTACACCTTC. Residues: CASKTRGDTNYGYTF.